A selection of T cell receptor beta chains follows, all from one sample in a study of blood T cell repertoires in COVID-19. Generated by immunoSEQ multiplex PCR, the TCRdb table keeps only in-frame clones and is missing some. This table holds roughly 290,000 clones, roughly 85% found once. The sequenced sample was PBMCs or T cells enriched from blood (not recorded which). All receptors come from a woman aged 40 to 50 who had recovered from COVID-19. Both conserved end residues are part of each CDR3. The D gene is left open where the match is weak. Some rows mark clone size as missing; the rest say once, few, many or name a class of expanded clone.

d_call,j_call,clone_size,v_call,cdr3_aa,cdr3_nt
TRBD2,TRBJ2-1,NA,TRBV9,CASSVLAGGYNEQFF,TGTGCCAGCAGCGTACTAGCGGGAGGTTACAATGAGCAGTTCTTC
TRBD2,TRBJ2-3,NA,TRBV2,CAISKAGPDTQYF,TGTGCCATCTCAAAAGCGGGACCAGATACGCAGTATTTT
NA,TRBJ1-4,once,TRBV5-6,CASSFRGSNEKLFF,TGTGCCAGCAGCTTTCGAGGTTCTAATGAAAAACTGTTTTTT
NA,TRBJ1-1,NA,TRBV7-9,CASSWEMNTEAFF,TGTGCCAGCAGCTGGGAGATGAACACTGAAGCTTTCTTT
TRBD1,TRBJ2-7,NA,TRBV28,CASRTDRVRNEQYF,TGTGCCAGCAGAACTGACAGGGTGAGGAACGAGCAGTACTTC
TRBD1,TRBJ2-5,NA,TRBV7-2,CASSLVLGQGQETQYF,TGTGCCAGCAGCTTAGTACTCGGACAGGGCCAAGAGACCCAGTACTTC
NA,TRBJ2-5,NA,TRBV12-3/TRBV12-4,CASSSLGETQYF,TGTGCCAGCAGCAGTCTAGGCGAGACCCAGTACTTC
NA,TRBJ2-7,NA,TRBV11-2,CASSLGGTREQYF,TGTGCCAGCAGCTTAGGAGGGACTCGGGAGCAGTACTTC
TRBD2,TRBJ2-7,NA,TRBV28,CASSSGGRAEEQYF,TGTGCCAGCAGTTCTGGCGGGAGGGCCGAAGAGCAGTACTTC
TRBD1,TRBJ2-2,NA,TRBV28,CASSTGANTGELFF,TGTGCCAGCAGTACAGGGGCAAACACCGGGGAGCTGTTTTTT
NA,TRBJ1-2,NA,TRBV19,CASSIDRGSNYGYTF,TGTGCCAGTAGTATAGACAGGGGTTCTAACTATGGCTACACCTTC
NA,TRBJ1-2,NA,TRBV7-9,CASSLYDRKGYTF,TGTGCCAGCAGCTTATACGACAGAAAAGGCTACACCTTC
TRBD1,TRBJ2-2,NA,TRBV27,CASSHLQGSDTGELFF,TGTGCCAGCAGCCACCTACAGGGGTCTGACACCGGGGAGCTGTTTTTT
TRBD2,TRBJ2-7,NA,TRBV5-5,CASSPGAGGLEQYF,TGTGCCAGCAGTCCGGGGGCGGGAGGGCTCGAGCAGTACTTC
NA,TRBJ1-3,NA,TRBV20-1,CSASLNSGNTIYF,TGCAGTGCTAGTCTAAACTCTGGAAACACCATATATTTT
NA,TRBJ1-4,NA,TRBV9,CASSVGGATNEKLFF,TGTGCCAGCAGCGTAGGGGGGGCAACTAATGAAAAACTGTTTTTT
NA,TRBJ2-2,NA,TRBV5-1,CASSYAGPNTGELFF,TGCGCCAGCAGCTACGCGGGACCCAACACCGGGGAGCTGTTTTTT
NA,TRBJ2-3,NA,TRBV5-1,CASSQTGTTQGDTQYF,TGCGCCAGCAGCCAGACCGGGACCACCCAGGGGGATACGCAGTATTTT
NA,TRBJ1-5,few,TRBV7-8,CASSLAGQYQPQHF,TGTGCCAGCAGCTTAGCGGGGCAGTATCAGCCCCAGCATTTT
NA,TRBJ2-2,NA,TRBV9,CASSASRGGTGELFF,TGTGCCAGCAGCGCGTCTAGGGGGGGCACCGGGGAGCTGTTTTTT
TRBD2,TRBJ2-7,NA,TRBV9,CASSVGGSSYEQYF,TGTGCCAGCAGCGTTGGCGGGAGCTCCTACGAGCAGTACTTC
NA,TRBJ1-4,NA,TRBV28,CASSQGGTNEKLFF,TGTGCCAGCAGTCAGGGAGGTACTAATGAAAAACTGTTTTTT
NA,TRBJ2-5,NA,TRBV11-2,CASGSGTPQETQYF,TGTGCCAGTGGAAGCGGGACACCTCAAGAGACCCAGTACTTC